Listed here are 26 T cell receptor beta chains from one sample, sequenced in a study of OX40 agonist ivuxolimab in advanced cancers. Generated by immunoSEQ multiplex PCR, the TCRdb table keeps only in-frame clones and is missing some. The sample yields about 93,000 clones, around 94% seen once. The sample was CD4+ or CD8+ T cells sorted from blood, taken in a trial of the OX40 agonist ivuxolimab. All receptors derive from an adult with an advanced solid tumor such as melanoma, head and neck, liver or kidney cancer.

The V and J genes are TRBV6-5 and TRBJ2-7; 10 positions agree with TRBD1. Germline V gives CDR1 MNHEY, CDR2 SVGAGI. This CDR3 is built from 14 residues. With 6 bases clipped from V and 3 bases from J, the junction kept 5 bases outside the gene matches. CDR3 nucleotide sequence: TGTGCCAGCAGCCCCCGGACAGGGGGCTACGAGCAGTACTTC. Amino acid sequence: CASSPRTGGYEQYF.

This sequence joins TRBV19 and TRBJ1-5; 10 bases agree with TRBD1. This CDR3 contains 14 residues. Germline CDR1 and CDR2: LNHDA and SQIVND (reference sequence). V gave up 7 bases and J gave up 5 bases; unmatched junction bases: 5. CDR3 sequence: CASNPTGGDQPQHF. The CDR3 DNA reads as TGTGCCAGTAACCCGACAGGGGGCGATCAGCCCCAGCATTTT.

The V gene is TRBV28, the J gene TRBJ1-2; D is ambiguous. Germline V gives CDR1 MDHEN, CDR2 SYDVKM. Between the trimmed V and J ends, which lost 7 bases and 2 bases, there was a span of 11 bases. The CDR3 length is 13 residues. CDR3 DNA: TGTGCCAGCACCTCCCGACCGAACTATGGCTACACCTTC. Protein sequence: CASTSRPNYGYTF.

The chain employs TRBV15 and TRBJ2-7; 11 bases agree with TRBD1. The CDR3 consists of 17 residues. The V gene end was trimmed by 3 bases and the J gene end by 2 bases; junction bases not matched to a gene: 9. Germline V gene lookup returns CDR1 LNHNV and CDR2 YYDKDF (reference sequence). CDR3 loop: CATSSLRDRGIAYEQYF. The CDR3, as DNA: TGTGCCACCAGCAGTCTTAGGGACAGGGGGATAGCCTACGAGCAGTACTTC.

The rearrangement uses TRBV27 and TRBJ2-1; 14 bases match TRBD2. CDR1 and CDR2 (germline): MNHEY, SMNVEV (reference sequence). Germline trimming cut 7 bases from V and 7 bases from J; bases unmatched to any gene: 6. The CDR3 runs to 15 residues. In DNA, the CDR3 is TGTGCCAGCACCAAGACTAGCGGGAGGGAAAATGAGCAGTTCTTC. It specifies CASTKTSGRENEQFF.

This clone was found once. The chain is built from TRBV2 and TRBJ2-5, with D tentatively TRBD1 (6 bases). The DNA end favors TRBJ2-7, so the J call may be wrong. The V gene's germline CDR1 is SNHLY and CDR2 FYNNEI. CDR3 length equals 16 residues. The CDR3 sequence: CASSRAGTLRAYEQYF. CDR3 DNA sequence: TGTGCCAGCAGTCGGGCAGGGACACTTAGGGCCTACGAGCAGTACTTC.

The CDR3: CASKVGGEQYF. The CDR3 bases are TGTGCCAGCAAAGTCGGGGGCGAGCAGTACTTC. V gene TRBV6-5 combines with J gene TRBJ2-7; perhaps TRBD2 as D (6 bases). V dropped 7 bases and J dropped 6 bases, with 10 bases sitting between them. There are 11 residues in the CDR3. Germline CDR1 is MNHEY and CDR2 is SVGAGI.

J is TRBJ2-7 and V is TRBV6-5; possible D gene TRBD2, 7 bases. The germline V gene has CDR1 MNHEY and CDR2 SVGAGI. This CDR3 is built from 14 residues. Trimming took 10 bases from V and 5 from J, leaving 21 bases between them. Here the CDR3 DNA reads TGTGCCACCTCTAGCGGACTAAGGGGGAACGAGCAGTACTTC. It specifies CATSSGLRGNEQYF.

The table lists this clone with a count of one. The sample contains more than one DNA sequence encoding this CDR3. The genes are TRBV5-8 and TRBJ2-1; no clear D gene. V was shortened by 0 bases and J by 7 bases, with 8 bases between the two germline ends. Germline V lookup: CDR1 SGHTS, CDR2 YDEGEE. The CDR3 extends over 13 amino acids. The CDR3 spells CASSLGGANEQFF. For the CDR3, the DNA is TGTGCCAGCAGCTTGGGCGGAGCGAATGAGCAGTTCTTC.

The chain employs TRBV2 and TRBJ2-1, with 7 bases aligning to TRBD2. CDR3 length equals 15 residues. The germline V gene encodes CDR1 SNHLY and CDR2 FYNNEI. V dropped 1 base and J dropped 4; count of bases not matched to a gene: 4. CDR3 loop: CASSEGTRHYNEQFF. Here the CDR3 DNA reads TGTGCCAGCAGTGAAGGGACTAGACATTACAATGAGCAGTTCTTC.

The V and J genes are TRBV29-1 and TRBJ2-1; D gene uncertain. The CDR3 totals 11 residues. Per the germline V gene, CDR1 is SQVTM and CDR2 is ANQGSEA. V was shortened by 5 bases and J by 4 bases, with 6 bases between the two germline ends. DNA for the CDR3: TGCAGCGTTCCTAATTACAATGAGCAGTTCTTC. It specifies CSVPNYNEQFF.

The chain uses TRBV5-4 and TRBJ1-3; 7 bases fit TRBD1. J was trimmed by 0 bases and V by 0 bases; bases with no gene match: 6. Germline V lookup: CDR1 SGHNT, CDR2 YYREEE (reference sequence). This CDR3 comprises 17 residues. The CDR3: CASSLDGRGSSGNTIYF. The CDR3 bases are TGTGCCAGCAGCTTGGATGGCAGGGGGAGCTCTGGAAACACCATATATTTT. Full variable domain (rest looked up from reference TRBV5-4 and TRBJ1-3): ETGVTQSPTHLIKTRGQQVTLRCSSQSGHNTVSWYQQALGQGPQFIFQYYREEENGRGNFPPRFSGLQFPNYSSELNVNALELDDSALYLCASSLDGRGSSGNTIYFGEGSWLTVV.

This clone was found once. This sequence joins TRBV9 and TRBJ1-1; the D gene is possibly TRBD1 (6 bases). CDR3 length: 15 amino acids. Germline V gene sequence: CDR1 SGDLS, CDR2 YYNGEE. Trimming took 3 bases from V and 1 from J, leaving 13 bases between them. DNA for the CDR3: TGTGCCAGCAGCGCGTCCGGGACAAAGAACACTGAAGCTTTCTTT. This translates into CASSASGTKNTEAFF.

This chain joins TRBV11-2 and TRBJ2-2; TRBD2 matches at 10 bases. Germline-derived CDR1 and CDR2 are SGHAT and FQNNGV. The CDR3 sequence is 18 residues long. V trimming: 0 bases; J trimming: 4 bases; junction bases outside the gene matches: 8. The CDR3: CASSLELAGASGTGELFF. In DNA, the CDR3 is TGTGCCAGCAGCTTAGAGCTAGCGGGAGCGTCGGGCACCGGGGAGCTGTTTTTT.

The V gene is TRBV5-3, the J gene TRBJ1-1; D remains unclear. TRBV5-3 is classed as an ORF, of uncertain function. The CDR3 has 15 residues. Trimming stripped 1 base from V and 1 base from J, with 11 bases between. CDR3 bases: TGTGCCAGAAGCTTGCTGTTTCCAGGGAACACTGAAGCTTTCTTT. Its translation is CARSLLFPGNTEAFF.

The DNA of the CDR3 is TGTGCCAGCAGCGTAGGCCAGGCCCTCGGCTATGGCTACACCTTC. This gives the protein CASSVGQALGYGYTF. V and J are TRBV9 and TRBJ1-2; D unresolved. Trimming shortened V by 0 bases and J by 4 bases, and 13 bases separated the two germline ends. The CDR3 contains 15 residues. Germline assignment: CDR1 SGDLS and CDR2 YYNGEE.

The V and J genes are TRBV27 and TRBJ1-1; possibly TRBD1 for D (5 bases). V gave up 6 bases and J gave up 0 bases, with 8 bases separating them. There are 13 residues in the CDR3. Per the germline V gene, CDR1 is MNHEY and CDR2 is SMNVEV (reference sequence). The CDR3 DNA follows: TGTGCCAGCAGCCCAGGGTTGAACACTGAAGCTTTCTTT. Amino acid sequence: CASSPGLNTEAFF.

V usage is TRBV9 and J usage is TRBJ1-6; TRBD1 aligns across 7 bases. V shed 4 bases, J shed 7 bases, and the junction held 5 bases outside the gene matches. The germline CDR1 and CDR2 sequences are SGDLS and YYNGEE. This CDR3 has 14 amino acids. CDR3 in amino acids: CASSSGGFNSPLHF. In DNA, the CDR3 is TGTGCCAGCAGCTCAGGGGGTTTCAATTCACCCCTCCACTTT. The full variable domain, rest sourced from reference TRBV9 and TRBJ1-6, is DSGVTQTPKHLITATGQRVTLRCSPRSGDLSVYWYQQSLDQGLQFLIQYYNGEERAKGNILERFSAQQFPDLHSELNLSSLELGDSALYFCASSSGGFNSPLHFGNGTRLTVT.

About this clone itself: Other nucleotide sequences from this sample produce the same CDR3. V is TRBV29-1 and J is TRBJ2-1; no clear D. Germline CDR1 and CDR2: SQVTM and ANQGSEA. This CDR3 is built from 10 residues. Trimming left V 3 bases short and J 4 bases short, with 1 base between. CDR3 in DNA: TGCAGCGTTGAGTACAATGAGCAGTTCTTC. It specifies CSVEYNEQFF.

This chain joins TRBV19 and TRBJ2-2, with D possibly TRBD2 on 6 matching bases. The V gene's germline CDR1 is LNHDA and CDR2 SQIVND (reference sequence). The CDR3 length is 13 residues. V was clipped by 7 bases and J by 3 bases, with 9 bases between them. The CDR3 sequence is CASISGDTGELFF. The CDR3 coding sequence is TGTGCCAGTATTTCGGGAGACACCGGGGAGCTGTTTTTT.

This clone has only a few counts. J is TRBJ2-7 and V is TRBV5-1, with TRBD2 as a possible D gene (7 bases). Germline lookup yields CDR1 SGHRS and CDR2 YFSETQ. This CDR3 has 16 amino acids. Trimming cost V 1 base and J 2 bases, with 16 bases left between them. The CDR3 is CASSLKGGGSTYEQYF. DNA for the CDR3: TGCGCCAGCAGCTTGAAGGGGGGAGGGTCGACCTACGAGCAGTACTTC.

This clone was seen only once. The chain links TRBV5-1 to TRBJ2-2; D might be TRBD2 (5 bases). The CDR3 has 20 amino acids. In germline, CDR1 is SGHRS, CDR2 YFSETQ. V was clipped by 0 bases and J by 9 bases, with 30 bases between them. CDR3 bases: TGCGCCAGCAGCTTGGAAAATAAGAGGGTCTATACCCTTATTAACCGGGAGCTGTTTTTT. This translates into CASSLENKRVYTLINRELFF.

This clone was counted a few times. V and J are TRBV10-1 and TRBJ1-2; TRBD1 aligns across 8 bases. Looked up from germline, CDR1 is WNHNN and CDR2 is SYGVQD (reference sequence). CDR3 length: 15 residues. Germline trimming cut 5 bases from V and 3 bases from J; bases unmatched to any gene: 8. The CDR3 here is CASSNGQGEHYGYTF. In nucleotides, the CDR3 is TGCGCCAGCAGTAACGGACAGGGAGAACACTATGGCTACACCTTC.

For the CDR3, the DNA is TGTGCCAGCACCGGTGGAAAGGCGAAAGCTTTCTTT. Its protein is CASTGGKAKAFF. The chain has TRBV6-5 and TRBJ1-1; D call uncertain. Germline V lookup: CDR1 MNHEY, CDR2 SVGAGI. V was trimmed by 7 bases and J by 9 bases, leaving 15 bases between them. This CDR3 comprises 12 residues.

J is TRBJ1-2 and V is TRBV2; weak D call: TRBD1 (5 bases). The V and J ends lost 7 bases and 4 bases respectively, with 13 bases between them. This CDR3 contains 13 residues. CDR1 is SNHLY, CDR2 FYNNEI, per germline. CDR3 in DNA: TGTGCCAGCAACGACAGAACCCTCTATGGCTACACCTTC. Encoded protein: CASNDRTLYGYTF.

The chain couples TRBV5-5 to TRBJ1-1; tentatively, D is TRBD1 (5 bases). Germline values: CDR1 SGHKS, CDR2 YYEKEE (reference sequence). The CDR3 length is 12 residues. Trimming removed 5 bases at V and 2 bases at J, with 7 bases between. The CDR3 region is CASRRGNTEAFF. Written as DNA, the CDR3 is TGTGCCAGCAGGAGGGGAAACACTGAAGCTTTCTTT. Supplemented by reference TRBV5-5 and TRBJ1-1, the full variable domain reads DAGVTQSPTHLIKTRGQQVTLRCSPISGHKSVSWYQQVLGQGPQFIFQYYEKEERGRGNFPDRFSARQFPNYSSELNVNALLLGDSALYLCASRRGNTEAFFGQGTRLTVV.